These T cell receptor beta chains were read from a single sample in a study of blood T cells in healthy people across ages. TCRdb independently ran MiXCR on the 5' RACE reads; one entry per CDR3 protein. The table lists 710,000 or so distinct CDR3 sequences, roughly 32% of them singletons. Sequenced material: blood. These receptors all come from a woman aged 80 or older in good health. The CDR3 runs from the conserved cysteine through the conserved F or W. The order of the fields is J gene, D gene, V gene, clone size, CDR3 protein, CDR3 DNA. The D gene is left open where the match is weak. Clone size appears in some rows only: once, few, many, or a class for an expanded clone.

TRBJ1-2,NA,TRBV15,many,CATSRENTGATNYGYTF,TGTGCCACCAGCAGAGAAAACACCGGGGCCACTAACTATGGCTACACCTTC
TRBJ2-1,TRBD2,TRBV20-1,NA,CSARARGDYNEQFF,TGCAGTGCTAGAGCGCGGGGGGACTACAATGAGCAGTTCTTC
TRBJ2-1,TRBD2,TRBV6-5,many,CASSRASGGFLGEQFF,TGTGCCAGCAGCAGAGCTAGCGGGGGCTTCTTGGGGGAGCAGTTCTTC
TRBJ1-1,NA,TRBV29-1,many,CSVDRGALLVTEAFF,TGCAGCGTTGACAGGGGCGCTTTATTGGTCACTGAAGCTTTCTTT
TRBJ2-3,NA,TRBV27,NA,CASSLTLNSDTDTQYF,TGTGCCAGCAGTTTAACCTTGAACAGCGACACAGATACGCAGTATTTT
TRBJ2-3,NA,TRBV29-1,NA,CSVEKVSAPDTQYF,TGCAGCGTTGAGAAGGTCTCGGCCCCAGATACGCAGTATTTT
TRBJ2-5,NA,TRBV25-1,NA,CASSAWLDGKETQYF,TGTGCCAGCAGTGCTTGGCTGGACGGAAAAGAGACCCAGTACTTC
TRBJ2-6,TRBD2,TRBV4-3,NA,CASSQEWTRTGANLLTF,TGCGCCAGCAGCCAAGAATGGACTAGAACTGGGGCCAACCTCCTGACTTTC
TRBJ2-7,NA,TRBV12-3/TRBV12-4,many,CASSWGPDLSREQYF,TGTGCCAGCAGTTGGGGCCCGGACCTTTCTCGCGAGCAGTACTTC
TRBJ1-2,NA,TRBV11-2,many,CASSLFRGGYTF,TGTGCCAGCAGCCTATTTAGGGGGGGCTACACCTTC
TRBJ2-3,NA,TRBV2,many,CASSGSREAATQYF,TGTGCCAGCAGTGGCAGCAGAGAGGCGGCTACGCAGTATTTT
TRBJ2-7,TRBD1,TRBV18,many,CASSPTAGTGNEQYF,TGTGCCAGCTCACCAACGGCCGGGACAGGGAACGAGCAGTACTTC
TRBJ2-7,NA,TRBV20-1,many,CSARDRGQMNSYEQYF,TGCAGTGCTAGAGATCGTGGGCAGATGAATTCCTACGAGCAGTACTTC
TRBJ1-2,NA,TRBV7-2,NA,CASSLAIRGLYGYTF,TGTGCCAGCAGCTTAGCGATCCGGGGCCTCTATGGCTACACCTTC
TRBJ2-3,NA,TRBV7-2,many,CASSSGQPGDTQYF,TGTGCCAGCAGCTCAGGACAACCAGGGGATACGCAGTATTTT
TRBJ2-5,NA,TRBV6-2/TRBV6-3,many,CASSRQVPHQETQYF,TGTGCCAGCAGTCGACAGGTCCCGCACCAAGAGACCCAGTACTTC
TRBJ1-4,TRBD1,TRBV6-2/TRBV6-3,NA,CASSTSWGQAEEKLFF,TGTGCCAGCAGCACATCGTGGGGACAGGCGGAAGAAAAACTGTTTTTT
TRBJ1-1,NA,TRBV20-1,many,CSARGILGNTEAFF,TGCAGTGCTAGAGGTATCCTGGGGAACACTGAAGCTTTCTTT
TRBJ1-1,NA,TRBV30,NA,CAWSAQTEAFF,TGTGCCTGGAGTGCCCAGACTGAAGCTTTCTTT
TRBJ2-1,NA,TRBV5-1,many,CASSARGVSSYNEQFF,TGCGCCAGCAGCGCAAGAGGGGTTAGCTCCTACAATGAGCAGTTCTTC
TRBJ1-2,NA,TRBV7-3,many,CASSEVAGRGYTF,TGTGCCAGCAGCGAAGTGGCAGGGCGGGGCTACACCTTC
TRBJ2-7,TRBD2,TRBV3-1,NA,CASSQEASGGIHYNEQYF,TGTGCCAGCAGCCAAGAGGCTAGCGGGGGGATCCACTACAATGAGCAGTACTTC
TRBJ1-3,NA,TRBV5-1,NA,CASSLEVGTSGNTIYF,TGCGCCAGCAGCTTGGAAGTCGGGACATCCGGAAACACCATATATTTT
TRBJ2-5,TRBD1,TRBV25-1,many,CASSTGVQETQYF,TGTGCCAGCAGTACAGGGGTCCAAGAGACCCAGTACTTC
TRBJ1-2,NA,TRBV7-2,NA,CASSLEVDGYTF,TGTGCCAGCAGCTTAGAAGTAGATGGCTACACCTTC
TRBJ2-1,NA,TRBV5-1,NA,CASSPGQTTYNEQFF,TGCGCCAGCAGCCCCGGACAGACGACCTACAATGAGCAGTTCTTC
TRBJ2-7,TRBD2,TRBV10-3,many,CAISESKRGVGEQYF,TGTGCCATCAGTGAGTCGAAGCGGGGGGTCGGCGAGCAGTACTTC
TRBJ2-3,TRBD2,TRBV27,many,CASSPRLAGGSDTQYF,TGTGCCAGCAGTCCACGACTAGCGGGGGGGTCAGATACGCAGTATTTT
TRBJ2-7,TRBD1,TRBV7-2,NA,CASSLNRGSDEQYF,TGTGCCAGCAGCTTAAACAGGGGTTCGGACGAGCAGTACTTC
TRBJ1-5,NA,TRBV7-8,NA,CASSFGRPAQPQHF,TGTGCCAGCAGCTTTGGACGGCCGGCTCAGCCCCAGCATTTT
TRBJ2-7,NA,TRBV21-1,many,CASSKAGAGDYEQYF,TGTGCCAGCAGCAAAGCAGGAGCGGGCGACTACGAGCAGTACTTC
TRBJ1-2,TRBD1,TRBV7-2,many,CASSSGTGGFSYGYTF,TGTGCCAGCAGCTCCGGGACAGGGGGATTTTCCTATGGCTACACCTTC
TRBJ2-7,NA,TRBV30,NA,CAWSTGLAYEQYF,TGTGCCTGGAGTACAGGGTTGGCGTATGAGCAGTACTTC
TRBJ2-7,NA,TRBV2,many,CASSGRTSYEQYF,TGTGCCAGCAGTGGACGGACCTCCTACGAGCAGTACTTC
TRBJ1-2,NA,TRBV7-2,many,CASSLDGRVGQGYTF,TGTGCCAGCAGCTTAGATGGCAGGGTGGGCCAAGGCTACACCTTC
TRBJ1-2,TRBD1,TRBV7-2,few,CASSHRLGQEANYGYTF,TGTGCCAGCAGCCACAGGCTAGGACAGGAAGCTAACTATGGCTACACCTTC
TRBJ2-3,NA,TRBV30,NA,CAWSVHERARDASTDTQYF,TGTGCCTGGAGTGTACACGAAAGGGCCCGGGACGCTAGCACAGATACGCAGTATTTT
TRBJ2-2,NA,TRBV6-6,few,CASSYSAEDLNTGELFF,TGTGCCAGCAGTTACTCGGCGGAGGACCTGAACACCGGGGAGCTGTTTTTT
TRBJ2-5,TRBD2,TRBV5-4,many,CASSVGAGGEETQYF,TGTGCCAGCAGCGTTGGAGCGGGGGGGGAAGAGACCCAGTACTTC